These T cell receptor beta chains were read from a single sample in a study of T cell changes during pregnancy in multiple sclerosis. Some clones are missing from TCRdb's copy, which holds only in-frame ones; the method was immunoSEQ multiplex PCR. Among 84,000 or so clones listed, over 90% were seen once. Sequenced material: peripheral blood, taken in the third trimester of pregnancy. All receptors come from a female donor with multiple sclerosis, enrolled in a pregnancy study. CDR3s include the opening cysteine and the closing phenylalanine or tryptophan. The D gene is left open where the match is weak. A row's size may be missing; if present it is once, few, many or a size class.

CDR3nt: TGTGCCAGCAGCTTAAGAGCTAGCGGGAGTTCCAATACGCAGTATTTT
CDR3aa: CASSLRASGSSNTQYF
abundance: .
j_gene: TRBJ2-3
v_gene: TRBV7-9
d_gene: TRBD2

CDR3nt: TGCGCCAGCAGCCCCAGCGGTCCCTACGAGCAGTACTTC
CDR3aa: CASSPSGPYEQYF
abundance: .
j_gene: TRBJ2-7
v_gene: TRBV5-1
d_gene: .

CDR3nt: TGTGCCAGCTCTCCTAAAAATGAGCAGTTCTTC
CDR3aa: CASSPKNEQFF
abundance: .
j_gene: TRBJ2-1
v_gene: TRBV18
d_gene: .

CDR3nt: TGTGCCAGCGGCCGGGACTCCGCAGATACGCAGTATTTT
CDR3aa: CASGRDSADTQYF
abundance: .
j_gene: TRBJ2-3
v_gene: TRBV13
d_gene: .

CDR3nt: TGTGCCTGGAGCTCGTCGGTCAATCAGCCCCAGCATTTT
CDR3aa: CAWSSSVNQPQHF
abundance: .
j_gene: TRBJ1-5
v_gene: TRBV30
d_gene: .

CDR3nt: TGTGCCAGCAGCTTAGGACAGGGGCTGGAAGAGACCCAGTACTTC
CDR3aa: CASSLGQGLEETQYF
abundance: .
j_gene: TRBJ2-5
v_gene: TRBV27
d_gene: TRBD1

CDR3nt: TGTGCCAGTTGGACAGGGGGAGGCCACGAGCAGTACTTC
CDR3aa: CASWTGGGHEQYF
abundance: .
j_gene: TRBJ2-7
v_gene: TRBV2
d_gene: TRBD1

CDR3nt: TGTGCCAGCAGTTTGACAGGTGCAGATACGCAGTATTTT
CDR3aa: CASSLTGADTQYF
abundance: .
j_gene: TRBJ2-3
v_gene: TRBV6-5
d_gene: .

CDR3nt: TGTGCCAGCAGCTTATCGTACAGGGGGGAAAAACTGTTTTTT
CDR3aa: CASSLSYRGEKLFF
abundance: once
j_gene: TRBJ1-4
v_gene: TRBV7-2
d_gene: TRBD1

CDR3nt: TGTGCCAGTAGTATGGGGCATAGCAATCAGCCCCAGCATTTT
CDR3aa: CASSMGHSNQPQHF
abundance: .
j_gene: TRBJ1-5
v_gene: TRBV19
d_gene: .

CDR3nt: TGTGCCAGCAGTTTATACCCCGACGGGGAAGCTTTCTTT
CDR3aa: CASSLYPDGEAFF
abundance: once
j_gene: TRBJ1-1
v_gene: TRBV28
d_gene: .

CDR3nt: TGTGCCAGCAGTCCCTGGGGACTAGCGGGAGGAGGGTACGAGCAGTACTTC
CDR3aa: CASSPWGLAGGGYEQYF
abundance: .
j_gene: TRBJ2-7
v_gene: TRBV28
d_gene: TRBD2

CDR3nt: TGTGCCAGCAGCTTGTTAGTCTATGGCTACACCTTC
CDR3aa: CASSLLVYGYTF
abundance: .
j_gene: TRBJ1-2
v_gene: TRBV7-9
d_gene: .

CDR3nt: TGTGCCAGCAGCTTCGGGGGAACTAATGAAAAACTGTTTTTT
CDR3aa: CASSFGGTNEKLFF
abundance: .
j_gene: TRBJ1-4
v_gene: TRBV7-2
d_gene: .

CDR3nt: TGTGCCAGCAGCCCCCAGGCGGGGGGCCACCAGCCCCAGCATTTT
CDR3aa: CASSPQAGGHQPQHF
abundance: .
j_gene: TRBJ1-5
v_gene: TRBV9
d_gene: .

CDR3nt: TGTGCCAGCAGCCAAACAGGGGGCACTGAAGCTTTCTTT
CDR3aa: CASSQTGGTEAFF
abundance: .
j_gene: TRBJ1-1
v_gene: TRBV16
d_gene: TRBD1